This T cell receptor (beta chain) came from a study of blood T cell repertoires in COVID-19. Study details: From the United States, Italy and Spain came samples of acute and convalescent COVID-19. The analysed material was cDNA or gDNA that came from T cells, B-cell-depleted T cells, or PBMCs.

The CDR3 runs to 14 residues. Unmatched junction bases numbered 3, after V lost 5 bases and J lost 2 bases. Germline CDR1 and CDR2: MDHEN and SYDVKM. This clone was picked up one time. Per the original methods: Amplification of reference gene primers was used by the study to estimate nucleated cell counts. Some clones are missing from TCRdb's copy, which holds only in-frame ones; the method was immunoSEQ multiplex PCR. That table supplies the V and J calls and clone size; D and trimming were determined from the DNA. Here the sample spans tens of thousands of clones, about 92% being singletons. The TCR comes from a man aged 50 to 59 with acute or convalescent COVID-19. The rearrangement uses TRBV28 and TRBJ1-5; 7 nucleotides line up with TRBD1. The sequencing input was peripheral blood. The CDR3 is CASSRQGGNQPQHF. The DNA for the CDR3 is TGTGCCAGCAGTAGGCAGGGGGGCAATCAGCCCCAGCATTTT.